This T cell receptor (beta chain) derives from a study of blood T cell repertoires in COVID-19. The wider study: Samples taken during acute and convalescent COVID-19 were collected in the United States, Italy and Spain. In each case, the material was cDNA or gDNA derived from T cells, B-cell-depleted T cells, or PBMCs.

This CDR3 has 12 residues. With 6 bases removed from V and 5 bases from J, the gap between germline ends came to 10 bases. From germline, CDR1 is MDHEN and CDR2 SYDVKM. The repertoire was sequenced with immunoSEQ multiplex PCR; TCRdb's copy has only in-frame clones and lacks some. The sample holds approximately 240,000 clones; 70% to 85% are singletons and the top ten take 1.4%. V and J are TRBV28 and TRBJ1-2; TRBD1 might be the D (5 bases). Specimen: peripheral blood. The origin of this receptor is a woman in her 40s who had recovered from COVID-19. Written as DNA, the CDR3 is TGTGCCAGCAGCCGGGGGGGTTATGGCTACACCTTC. Its translation: CASSRGGYGYTF.